These T cell receptor beta chains were read from a single sample in a study of beta chain features in type 1 diabetes. Clones were read by immunoSEQ multiplex PCR, and TCRdb kept only the in-frame ones, dropping some. Of about 150,000 clones in the sample, roughly 8% were seen once. Sequencing used central memory CD4+ T cells from blood. These receptors all come from a middle-aged woman with type 1 diabetes. Each CDR3 is given with its conserved first and last residue. The D gene is left open where the match is weak. Size is omitted from some rows. Given values are once, few, many or a class for expanded clones.

v_gene: TRBV18; j_gene: TRBJ1-2; d_gene: .; abundance: .; CDR3nt: TGTGCCAGCTCACCCGAGCAGACTGATAGCTACACCTTC; CDR3aa: CASSPEQTDSYTF
v_gene: TRBV7-6; j_gene: TRBJ2-5; d_gene: .; abundance: few; CDR3nt: TGTGCCAGCAGCTTTACGGAAGAGACCCAGTACTTC; CDR3aa: CASSFTEETQYF
v_gene: TRBV7-2; j_gene: TRBJ1-6; d_gene: TRBD1; abundance: .; CDR3nt: TGTGCCAGCAGCTTCCTCGGGACAGGGCTCCTCCACTTT; CDR3aa: CASSFLGTGLLHF
v_gene: TRBV7-9; j_gene: TRBJ2-2; d_gene: .; abundance: .; CDR3nt: TGTGCCAGCAGCTTCCAGAACAGAAACACCGGGGAGCTGTTTTTT; CDR3aa: CASSFQNRNTGELFF
v_gene: TRBV7-9; j_gene: TRBJ2-2; d_gene: .; abundance: few; CDR3nt: TGTGCCAGCAGCTTAGACGGTAACACCGGGGAGCTGTTTTTT; CDR3aa: CASSLDGNTGELFF
v_gene: TRBV7-2; j_gene: TRBJ1-6; d_gene: .; abundance: .; CDR3nt: TGTGCCAGCAGCTTAGGGTACGGGGATAATTCACCCCTCCACTTT; CDR3aa: CASSLGYGDNSPLHF
v_gene: TRBV10-2; j_gene: TRBJ1-5; d_gene: .; abundance: .; CDR3nt: TGCGCCACCACTCCCTCGACGGGTAGCAATCAGCCCCAGCATTTT; CDR3aa: CATTPSTGSNQPQHF
v_gene: TRBV2; j_gene: TRBJ1-1; d_gene: TRBD1; abundance: few; CDR3nt: TGTGCCAGCAGTGACCCGACAGGGGAGAACACTGAAGCTTTCTTT; CDR3aa: CASSDPTGENTEAFF
v_gene: TRBV7-2; j_gene: TRBJ2-7; d_gene: TRBD1; abundance: .; CDR3nt: TGTGCCAGCAGCTTAGTCGGGACAGGGGACTACGAGCAGTACTTC; CDR3aa: CASSLVGTGDYEQYF
v_gene: TRBV28; j_gene: TRBJ1-5; d_gene: .; abundance: .; CDR3nt: TGTGCCACGCACAGGGTCGATCAGCCCCAGCATTTT; CDR3aa: CATHRVDQPQHF
v_gene: TRBV29-1; j_gene: TRBJ2-7; d_gene: .; abundance: few; CDR3nt: TGCAGCGTTGAACTAGCTGAAAATATGGCCTACGAGCAGTACTTC; CDR3aa: CSVELAENMAYEQYF
v_gene: TRBV7-2; j_gene: TRBJ1-1; d_gene: TRBD1; abundance: few; CDR3nt: TGTGCCAGCAGCCAGGGGGCAGAGGACACTGAAGCTTTCTTT; CDR3aa: CASSQGAEDTEAFF
v_gene: TRBV5-1; j_gene: TRBJ1-4; d_gene: TRBD1; abundance: .; CDR3nt: TGCGCCAGCAGGTCTGACAGGGGCGGTGATGAAAAACTGTTTTTT; CDR3aa: CASRSDRGGDEKLFF
v_gene: TRBV27; j_gene: TRBJ2-5; d_gene: .; abundance: .; CDR3nt: TGTGCCAGCAGTCCAAGTCAGGGGCTAGGGACGGCCCAGTACTTC; CDR3aa: CASSPSQGLGTAQYF
v_gene: TRBV5-5; j_gene: TRBJ1-5; d_gene: TRBD1; abundance: .; CDR3nt: TGTGCCAGCAGCCCTATACAGGGGAATGCTCAGCCCCAGCATTTT; CDR3aa: CASSPIQGNAQPQHF
v_gene: TRBV28; j_gene: TRBJ1-1; d_gene: TRBD1; abundance: .; CDR3nt: TGTGCCAGCAGGGTAACAGGGGGGACTGAAGCTTTCTTT; CDR3aa: CASRVTGGTEAFF
v_gene: TRBV4-1; j_gene: TRBJ1-6; d_gene: TRBD1; abundance: .; CDR3nt: TGCGCCAGCGGACGACAGGGGGCTTCAAGCTCCTATAATTCACCCCTCCACTTT; CDR3aa: CASGRQGASSSYNSPLHF
v_gene: TRBV6-1; j_gene: TRBJ1-5; d_gene: .; abundance: .; CDR3nt: TGTGCCAGCAGTGACCACGGGAATCAGCCCCAGCATTTT; CDR3aa: CASSDHGNQPQHF
v_gene: TRBV28; j_gene: TRBJ1-2; d_gene: TRBD1; abundance: many; CDR3nt: TGTGCCAGCAGTTTAAAAGGGGGCTATTACTATGGCTACACCTTC; CDR3aa: CASSLKGGYYYGYTF
v_gene: TRBV28; j_gene: TRBJ2-1; d_gene: TRBD1; abundance: few; CDR3nt: TGTGCCAGCAGTTTTACCCATAGGACAGGGGTCAATGAGCAGTTCTTC; CDR3aa: CASSFTHRTGVNEQFF
v_gene: TRBV14; j_gene: TRBJ2-5; d_gene: .; abundance: .; CDR3nt: TGTGCCAGCAGCCAAGGAGATCTCCCCGAAGAGACCCAGTACTTC; CDR3aa: CASSQGDLPEETQYF
v_gene: TRBV5-1; j_gene: TRBJ2-1; d_gene: .; abundance: once; CDR3nt: TGCGCCAGCAGCTTGGCGCAGGATAACAATGAGCAGTTCTTC; CDR3aa: CASSLAQDNNEQFF
v_gene: TRBV9; j_gene: TRBJ2-1; d_gene: .; abundance: few; CDR3nt: TGTGCCAGCAGCGTAAGTGGCGGGGACTCCTACAATGAGCAGTTCTTC; CDR3aa: CASSVSGGDSYNEQFF
v_gene: TRBV28; j_gene: TRBJ1-2; d_gene: .; abundance: few; CDR3nt: TGTGCCAGCCTTAATCCCGCCCGGGTTAACTATGGCTACACCTTC; CDR3aa: CASLNPARVNYGYTF
v_gene: TRBV7-6; j_gene: TRBJ1-5; d_gene: TRBD1; abundance: .; CDR3nt: TGTGCCAGCAGCACAGAGGGGGCGCAGCCCCAGCATTTT; CDR3aa: CASSTEGAQPQHF
v_gene: TRBV18; j_gene: TRBJ1-1; d_gene: .; abundance: few; CDR3nt: TGTGCCAGCTCACCTCAACGGGCGGGGACTGAAGCTTTCTTT; CDR3aa: CASSPQRAGTEAFF
v_gene: TRBV27; j_gene: TRBJ1-6; d_gene: .; abundance: .; CDR3nt: TGTGCCAGCAAGTTCGGACAGACTAATTCACCCCTCCACTTT; CDR3aa: CASKFGQTNSPLHF
v_gene: TRBV5-4; j_gene: TRBJ1-1; d_gene: TRBD1; abundance: few; CDR3nt: TGTGCCAGCAGCTTACAGGGGGCTCACACTGAAGCTTTCTTT; CDR3aa: CASSLQGAHTEAFF